This TCR beta chain came from a study of T cell repertoires in cytomegalovirus infection (dated by TCRdb to the late 2010s). Broadly, across the study: Alongside well-studied HLA-B-restricted epitopes, the peptide stimulations were aimed at recently identified HLA-C-restricted CMV epitopes, whose presentation resists viral immunomodulation. Donor HLA type was relevant to the analysis, as public TCR beta signatures indicated carriage of CMV infection together with the matching HLA type. Here is what the overall study found, with its caveats: The ex vivo response was dominated by HLA-C-restricted CMV-specific TCR beta clonotypes, which also provided the single most frequent clonotype in two of eight donors. Carriers of CMV infection plus the relevant HLA type were discriminated by the cumulative frequency of public TCR beta family members in the study cohort and in an independent approximately 340-donor cohort.

CDR1 and CDR2 are drawn from the germline V gene (reference sequence): MNHNY, SVGAGI. Ends trimmed: V by 5 bases, J by 8 bases; bases unmatched to a gene: 11. Including cysteine and phenylalanine, the CDR3 has 15 amino acids. Just CDR3 DNA is preserved here, 45 bases in frame from base 1. A word on this clonotype: No cognate antigen has been identified for it. Base qualities were left out, and no much larger clone turns up one base away.

Sequencing took place on an Illumina HiSeq 1500. TCRdb reanalyzed the raw reads on its own, using fastp at Q25 for trimming and MiXCR for clone calling, and kept in-frame beta chains. Each CDR3 protein gets just one entry, which takes the most common genes and DNA from the rows behind it. The sample table holds 550,000 to 850,000 distinct CDR3 sequences, of which roughly 33% were seen once. Roughly 20% of the sample rests with the top ten. This specimen's treatment or condition label, per the study, means: in vitro stimulation with specific CMV peptide epitopes to enrich CMV-specific T cells. The sequence joins TRBV6-6 to TRBJ2-1; TRBD2 agrees with 8 junctional bases. Material: cultured PBMCs, obtained from culture after CMV antigen stimulation. This clonotype originated in a human donor in good health (CMV status not recorded). Some clones in this sample may be carry-over from other donors' samples. Here is the DNA: TGTGCCAGCAGTGATATTCCGGGGGGGGTCGATGAGCAGTTCTTC. This codes for CASSDIPGGVDEQFF.